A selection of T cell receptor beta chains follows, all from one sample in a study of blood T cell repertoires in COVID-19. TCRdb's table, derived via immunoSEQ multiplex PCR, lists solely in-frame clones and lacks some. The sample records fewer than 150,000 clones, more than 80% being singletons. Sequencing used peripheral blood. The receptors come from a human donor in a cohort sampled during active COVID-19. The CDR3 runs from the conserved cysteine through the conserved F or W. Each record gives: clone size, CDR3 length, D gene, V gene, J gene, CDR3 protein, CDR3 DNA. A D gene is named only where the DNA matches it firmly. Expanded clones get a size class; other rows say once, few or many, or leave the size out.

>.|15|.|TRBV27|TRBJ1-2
CASSPSAGFLYGYTF
TGTGCCAGCAGTCCCTCAGCGGGCTTTCTCTATGGCTACACCTTC
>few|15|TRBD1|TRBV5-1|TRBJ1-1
CASSSTGTVITEAFF
TGCGCCAGCAGCTCTACCGGGACAGTTATCACTGAAGCTTTCTTT
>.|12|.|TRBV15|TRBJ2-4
CATSRGEGIQYF
TGTGCCACCAGCAGAGGAGAGGGCATTCAGTACTTC
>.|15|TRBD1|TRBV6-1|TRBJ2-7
CASSEEGQGYYEQYF
TGTGCCAGCAGTGAGGAGGGACAGGGCTACTACGAGCAGTACTTC
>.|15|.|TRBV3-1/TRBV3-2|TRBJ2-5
CASSPPLGGSETQYF
TGTGCCAGCAGCCCCCCCCTCGGGGGTAGCGAGACCCAGTACTTC
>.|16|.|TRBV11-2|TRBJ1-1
CASSERARILGSGTFF
TGTGCCAGCAGCGAGAGGGCCCGGATCCTCGGAAGCGGAACTTTCTTT
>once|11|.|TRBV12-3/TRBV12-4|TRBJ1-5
CASSPGQPQHF
TGTGCCAGCAGCCCCGGTCAGCCCCAGCATTTT
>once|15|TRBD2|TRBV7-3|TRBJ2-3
CASSLAGGLTRTQYF
TGTGCCAGCAGCTTAGCGGGGGGCCTCACACGTACGCAGTATTTT
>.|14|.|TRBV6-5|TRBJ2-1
CATEKSNPPNEQFF
TGTGCCACCGAAAAATCTAACCCCCCCAATGAGCAGTTCTTC
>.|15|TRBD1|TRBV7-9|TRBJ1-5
CASSLTGGAEQPQHF
TGTGCCAGCAGTCTTACAGGGGGCGCAGAGCAGCCCCAGCATTTT
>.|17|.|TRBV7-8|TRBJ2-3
CASSLEVSGEGTDTQYF
TGTGCCAGCAGCTTAGAGGTCAGTGGAGAGGGCACAGATACGCAGTATTTT
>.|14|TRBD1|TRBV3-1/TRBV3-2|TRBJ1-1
CASSRQGQGYEAFF
TGTGCCAGCAGCCGTCAGGGACAGGGGTATGAAGCTTTCTTT
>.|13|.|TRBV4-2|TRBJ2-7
CASSRGGVDEQYF
TGTGCCAGCAGCCGAGGAGGGGTGGACGAGCAGTACTTC
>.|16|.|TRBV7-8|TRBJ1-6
CASSSWGGGKNSPLHF
TGTGCCAGCAGCTCCTGGGGGGGAGGAAAAAATTCACCCCTCCACTTT
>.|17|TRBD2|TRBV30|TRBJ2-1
CAWSFGILAGGSNEQFF
TGTGCCTGGAGTTTTGGCATTCTAGCGGGAGGTTCAAATGAGCAGTTCTTC
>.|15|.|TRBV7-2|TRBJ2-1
CASSLAVASYNEQFF
TGTGCCAGCAGCTTAGCTGTAGCCTCCTACAATGAGCAGTTCTTC
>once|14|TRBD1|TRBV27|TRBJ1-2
CASSWDRGRSGYTF
TGTGCCAGCAGCTGGGACAGGGGGCGCTCTGGCTACACCTTC
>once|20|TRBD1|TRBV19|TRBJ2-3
CASSLNRDRVLIGNPDTQYF
TGTGCCAGTAGCCTTAACCGGGACAGGGTTTTAATCGGGAATCCAGATACGCAGTATTTT
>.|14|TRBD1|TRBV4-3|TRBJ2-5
CASSQIDRDETQYF
TGCGCCAGCAGCCAGATAGACAGGGACGAGACCCAGTACTTC
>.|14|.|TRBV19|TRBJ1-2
CASSEDSFNYGYTF
TGTGCCAGTAGTGAAGACAGCTTTAACTATGGCTACACCTTC
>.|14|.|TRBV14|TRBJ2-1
CASSELVSYNEQFF
TGTGCCAGCAGCGAACTAGTTAGTTACAATGAGCAGTTCTTC
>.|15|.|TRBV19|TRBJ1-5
CASRVLRGGGQPQHF
TGTGCCAGTAGGGTCCTGAGGGGAGGAGGTCAGCCCCAGCATTTT
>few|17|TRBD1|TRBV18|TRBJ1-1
CASSPQGAAVSNTEAFF
TGTGCCAGCTCACCACAGGGGGCCGCAGTGAGTAACACTGAAGCTTTCTTT
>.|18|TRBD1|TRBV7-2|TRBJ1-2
CASSLGFRGQALHYGYTF
TGTGCCAGCAGCTTAGGTTTCAGGGGACAGGCCCTTCACTATGGCTACACCTTC
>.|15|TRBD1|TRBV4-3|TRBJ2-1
CASSQTGVGLGEQFF
TGCGCCAGCAGCCAAACAGGGGTGGGTTTAGGTGAGCAGTTCTTC
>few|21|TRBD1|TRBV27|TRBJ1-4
CASSARVSGTGGSATNEKLFF
TGTGCCAGCAGTGCCCGCGTGTCCGGGACAGGGGGCTCTGCAACTAATGAAAAACTGTTTTTT
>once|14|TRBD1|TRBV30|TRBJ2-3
CAFTLGQGLYTQYF
TGTGCCTTTACCCTGGGACAGGGCCTCTATACGCAGTATTTT
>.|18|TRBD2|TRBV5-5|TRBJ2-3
CASEGEFVGGAETDTQYF
TGTGCCAGCGAGGGAGAGTTTGTCGGGGGGGCCGAGACAGATACGCAGTATTTT
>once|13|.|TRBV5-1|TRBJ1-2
CASSSPANYGYTF
TGCGCCAGCAGCTCCCCGGCTAACTATGGCTACACCTTC
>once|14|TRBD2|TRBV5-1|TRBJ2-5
CASKGTSGTETQYF
TGCGCCAGCAAAGGGACTAGCGGGACCGAGACCCAGTACTTC
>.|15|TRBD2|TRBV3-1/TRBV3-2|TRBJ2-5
CASSQPAGGGETQYF
TGTGCCAGCAGCCAACCGGCGGGAGGGGGAGAGACCCAGTACTTC
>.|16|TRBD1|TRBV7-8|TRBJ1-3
CASSLAAQGSGNTIYF
TGTGCCAGCAGCTTAGCGGCACAGGGGTCCGGAAACACCATATATTTT
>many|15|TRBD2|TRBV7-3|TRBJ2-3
CASSKAGGSTDTQYF
TGTGCCAGCAGCAAAGCGGGGGGGAGCACAGATACGCAGTATTTT
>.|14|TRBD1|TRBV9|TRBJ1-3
CATGQASSGNTIYF
TGTGCCACCGGACAGGCGAGCTCTGGAAACACCATATATTTT
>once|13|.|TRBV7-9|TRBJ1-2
CASSSPQVYGYTF
TGTGCCAGCAGCTCCCCCCAGGTCTATGGCTACACCTTC
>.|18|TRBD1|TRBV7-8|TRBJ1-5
CASSLAFLRQGDRQPQHF
TGTGCCAGCAGCTTAGCTTTTTTGCGACAGGGTGATCGTCAGCCCCAGCATTTT
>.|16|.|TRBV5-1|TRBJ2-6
CASSQVEGSGANVLTF
TGCGCCAGCAGCCAGGTGGAGGGCTCTGGGGCCAACGTCCTGACTTTC
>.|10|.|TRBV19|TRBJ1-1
CAAGKGNAFF
TGTGCCGCGGGGAAAGGGAACGCTTTCTTT
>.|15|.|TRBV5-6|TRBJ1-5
CASSLGAREDQPQHF
TGTGCCAGCAGCCTCGGCGCCAGGGAAGATCAGCCCCAGCATTTT
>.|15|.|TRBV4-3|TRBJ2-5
CASSRVLAWQETQYF
TGCGCCAGCAGCCGCGTCCTAGCGTGGCAAGAGACCCAGTACTTC
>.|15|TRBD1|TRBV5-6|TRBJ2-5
CASSPGDRGQETQYF
TGTGCCAGCAGCCCCGGGGACAGGGGGCAAGAGACCCAGTACTTC
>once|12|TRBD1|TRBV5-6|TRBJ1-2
CASSLGQGGYTF
TGTGCCAGCAGCCTGGGACAGGGAGGCTACACCTTC
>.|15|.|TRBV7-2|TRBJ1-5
CASSSAWGGAQPQHF
TGTGCCAGCAGCTCTGCGTGGGGGGGGGCCCAGCCCCAGCATTTT
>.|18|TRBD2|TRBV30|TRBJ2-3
CAWSDILLAGGNTDTQYF
TGTGCCTGGAGTGATATTCTACTAGCGGGAGGGAACACAGATACGCAGTATTTT
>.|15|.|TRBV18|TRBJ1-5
CASSHTDRSNQPQHF
TGTGCCAGCTCACATACCGACAGGAGCAATCAGCCCCAGCATTTT